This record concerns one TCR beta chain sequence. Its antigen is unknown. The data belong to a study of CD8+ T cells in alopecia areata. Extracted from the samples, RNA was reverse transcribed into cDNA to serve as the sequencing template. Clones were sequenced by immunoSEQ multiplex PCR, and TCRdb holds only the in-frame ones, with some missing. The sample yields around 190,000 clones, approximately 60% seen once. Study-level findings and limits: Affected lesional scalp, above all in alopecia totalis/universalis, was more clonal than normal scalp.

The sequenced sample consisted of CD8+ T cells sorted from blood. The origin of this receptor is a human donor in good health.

The CDR3 region is CASGTGDNSNQPQHF. In DNA, the CDR3 is TGTGCCAGCGGGACAGGGGACAATAGCAATCAGCCCCAGCATTTT. The chain combines TRBV2 with TRBJ1-5; 10 positions match TRBD1. CDR1 is SNHLY and CDR2 is FYNNEI in the germline V gene. This CDR3 comprises 15 residues. With V trimmed by 8 bases and J by 0 bases, 4 bases remained unmatched. Full variable domain (rest looked up from reference TRBV2 and TRBJ1-5): EPEVTQTPSHQVTQMGQEVILRCVPISNHLYFYWYRQILGQKVEFLVSFYNNEISEKSEIFDDQFSVERPDGSNFTLKIRSTKLEDSAMYFCASGTGDNSNQPQHFGDGTRLSIL.